Shown below are 19 T cell receptor beta chains from a single sample sequenced in a study of blood T cell repertoires in COVID-19. Assay used: immunoSEQ multiplex PCR; TCRdb lists only in-frame clones, some missing. The sample yields about 280,000 clones, roughly 85% seen once. The material sequenced was peripheral blood. All receptors come from a woman between 45 and 65 years old who had recovered from COVID-19.

The rearrangement joins TRBV6-2 or TRBV6-3 to TRBJ1-1, with D unclear. Trimming removed 5 bases from V and 0 bases from J, with 13 bases in between. Per the germline V gene, CDR1 is MNHEY and CDR2 is SVGEGT. This CDR3 is 15 amino acids long. CDR3 in amino acids: CASSGRRLMNTEAFF. The CDR3, as DNA: TGTGCCAGCAGTGGGCGACGGCTCATGAACACTGAAGCTTTCTTT.

This clone was counted once. V and J are TRBV7-2 and TRBJ1-2, with 10 positions matching TRBD1. CDR3 size: 14 residues. Germline V lookup: CDR1 SGHTA, CDR2 FQGNSA. The trim removed 5 bases at V and 7 bases at J, leaving 7 bases unmatched. CDR3 sequence reads: CASSHDRGRSGYTF. As DNA, the CDR3 is TGTGCCAGCAGCCATGACAGGGGGCGGAGTGGCTACACCTTC. Supplemented by reference TRBV7-2 and TRBJ1-2, the full variable domain reads GAGVSQSPSNKVTEKGKDVELRCDPISGHTALYWYRQSLGQGLEFLIYFQGNSAPDKSGLPSDRFSAERTGGSVSTLTIQRTQQEDSAVYLCASSHDRGRSGYTFGSGTRLTVV.

This chain joins TRBV9 and TRBJ1-5; D call uncertain. This CDR3 region has 15 residues. Germline V lookup: CDR1 SGDLS, CDR2 YYNGEE. With 0 bases removed from V and 0 bases from J, the gap between germline ends came to 7 bases. The CDR3 is CASSVDGFSNQPQHF. CDR3 coding DNA: TGTGCCAGCAGCGTAGACGGGTTTAGCAATCAGCCCCAGCATTTT. Full variable domain (remainder filled in from reference TRBV9 and TRBJ1-5): DSGVTQTPKHLITATGQRVTLRCSPRSGDLSVYWYQQSLDQGLQFLIQYYNGEERAKGNILERFSAQQFPDLHSELNLSSLELGDSALYFCASSVDGFSNQPQHFGDGTRLSIL.

The chain links TRBV5-5 to TRBJ1-2; D is undetermined. The CDR3 covers 15 residues. CDR1 and CDR2 from the germline V gene are SGHKS and YYEKEE (reference sequence). Trimming took 2 bases from V and 2 from J, leaving 13 bases between them. The DNA of the CDR3 is TGTGCCAGCAGCTTACCCATCGGGAAAAACTATGGCTACACCTTC. It codes for CASSLPIGKNYGYTF. Filled out from reference TRBV5-5 and TRBJ1-2, the complete variable domain reads DAGVTQSPTHLIKTRGQQVTLRCSPISGHKSVSWYQQVLGQGPQFIFQYYEKEERGRGNFPDRFSARQFPNYSSELNVNALLLGDSALYLCASSLPIGKNYGYTFGSGTRLTVV.

The chain couples TRBV7-2 to TRBJ1-2; the match to TRBD1 covers 7 bases. The CDR3 is made up of 14 amino acids. V trimming: 1 base; J trimming: 6 bases; junction bases outside the gene matches: 5. CDR1 SGHTA and CDR2 FQGNSA come from the germline V gene. The CDR3 loop is CASSLEAGGDGYTF. CDR3 nucleotides: TGTGCCAGCAGCTTAGAAGCAGGGGGAGATGGCTACACCTTC.

This clone was detected only once. The chain uses TRBV6-5 and TRBJ1-2; D possibly corresponds to TRBD1 (5 bases). Trimming removed 2 bases at V and 3 bases at J, with 13 bases between. The CDR3 spans 15 residues. Germline V gene data show CDR1 as MNHEY and CDR2 as SVGAGI. CDR3 DNA: TGTGCCAGCAGTTACAAGGCAGGGATTCACTATGGCTACACCTTC. Translated: CASSYKAGIHYGYTF.

The V and J genes are TRBV19 and TRBJ1-1; TRBD1 matches at 7 bases. The trim removed 8 bases at V and 1 base at J, leaving 7 bases unmatched. This CDR3 is 14 amino acids long. Germline values: CDR1 LNHDA, CDR2 SQIVND (reference sequence). Here the CDR3 DNA reads TGTGCCAGTCGCATAGGGGGCAGGAACACTGAAGCTTTCTTT. Amino acids: CASRIGGRNTEAFF.

V usage is TRBV29-1 and J usage is TRBJ1-5; D not certain. The V gene's germline CDR1 is SQVTM and CDR2 ANQGSEA. The CDR3 totals 13 residues. V lost 7 bases, J lost 4 bases, and 14 bases lay in between. The CDR3 is CSASIGDNQPQHF. The CDR3 DNA sequence: TGCAGCGCCTCTATAGGAGATAATCAGCCCCAGCATTTT. Variable domain in full (rest from reference TRBV29-1 and TRBJ1-5): SAVISQKPSRDICQRGTSLTIQCQVDSQVTMMFWYRQQPGQSLTLIATANQGSEATYESGFVIDKFPISRPNLTFSTLTVSNMSPEDSSIYLCSASIGDNQPQHFGDGTRLSIL.

The chain has TRBV27 and TRBJ2-7, with 9 bases lining up with TRBD1. The germline V gene has CDR1 MNHEY and CDR2 SMNVEV (reference sequence). This CDR3 comprises 15 residues. The V gene end was trimmed by 1 base and the J gene end by 3 bases; junction bases not matched to a gene: 4. As DNA, the CDR3 is TGTGCCAGCAGTTTATTGGGACAGGGTAGCTACGAGCAGTACTTC. This translates into CASSLLGQGSYEQYF.

The V call is TRBV19, the J call TRBJ1-5; the D is unclear. The ends were cut back, 5 bases at V and 11 bases at J, with 22 bases in the middle. The CDR3 extends over 15 amino acids. The germline gives CDR1 LNHDA, CDR2 SQIVND (reference sequence). The CDR3 DNA is TGTGCCAGTAGTTCACCGATCTCTTACGCATCGGCCCAGCATTTT. Translating it yields CASSSPISYASAQHF. Complete variable domain (other parts from reference TRBV19 and TRBJ1-5): DGGITQSPKYLFRKEGQNVTLSCEQNLNHDAMYWYRQDPGQGLRLIYYSQIVNDFQKGDIAEGYSVSREKKESFPLTVTSAQKNPTAFYLCASSSPISYASAQHFGDGTRLSIL.

The chain is built from TRBV4-1 and TRBJ1-2; D is possibly TRBD1 (6 bases). The V end lost 1 base, the J end lost 5 bases, and 17 bases lay between the germline ends. The CDR3 spans 16 residues. Germline assignment: CDR1 MGHRA and CDR2 YSYEKL. CDR3 nucleotides: TGCGCCAGCAGCCAAGCTCCGACAGGAGCTTCTTATGGCTACACCTTC. This codes for CASSQAPTGASYGYTF.

V is TRBV7-3 and J is TRBJ2-3, with 11 bases identical to TRBD2. V was clipped by 5 bases and J by 0 bases; unmatched bases: 4. Per the germline V gene, CDR1 is SGHTA and CDR2 is FQGTGA. This CDR3 is 16 amino acids long. The CDR3 region has the DNA TGTGCCAGCAGCCCGGGGACTAGCGGAAGCACAGATACGCAGTATTTT. Translated: CASSPGTSGSTDTQYF.

This rearrangement joins TRBV10-2 to TRBJ2-7; TRBD2 is a possible D gene (6 bases). This CDR3 spans 15 amino acids. V was trimmed by 8 bases and J by 6 bases, leaving 23 bases between them. Germline CDR1 and CDR2: WSHSY and SAAADI. CDR3 sequence: CASAASGDLFLEQYF. For the CDR3, the DNA is TGCGCCAGCGCGGCCTCGGGGGACCTGTTCCTCGAGCAGTACTTC.

A few counts support this clone. The chain couples TRBV7-2 to TRBJ2-7, with TRBD1 identical over 10 bases. Per germline, CDR1 SGHTA and CDR2 FQGNSA. The CDR3 has 14 amino acids. Losses at the gene ends were 1 base for V and 6 bases for J; bases not matched to a gene: 3. The CDR3 loop is CASSLEGTGVEQYF. The CDR3 bases are TGTGCCAGCAGCTTAGAAGGGACAGGGGTCGAGCAGTACTTC.

A few counts support this clone. The chain is built from TRBV3-1 (or the pseudogene TRBV3-2) and TRBJ1-2, with D unclear. Germline loops: CDR1 LGHDT, CDR2 YNNKEL (reference sequence). The CDR3 is made up of 12 amino acids. V shed 4 bases and J shed 5 bases, with 8 bases lying between them. The chain's CDR3 is CASSPRLYGYTF. The CDR3 DNA reads as TGTGCCAGCAGCCCGCGACTATATGGCTACACCTTC.

The chain couples TRBV28 to TRBJ1-4; weak D call: TRBD1 (5 bases). Trimming removed 7 bases at V and 5 bases at J, with 14 bases between. The CDR3 length is 14 residues. Per germline, CDR1 MDHEN and CDR2 SYDVKM. CDR3 nucleotide sequence: TGTGCCAGCAACCGGGGGAGGCTAAATGAAAAACTGTTTTTT. It encodes CASNRGRLNEKLFF.

The chain joins TRBV14 to TRBJ2-3; TRBD2 is a possible D gene (5 bases). The CDR3 spans 16 residues. Trimming left V 0 bases short and J 1 base short, with 11 bases between. Per the germline V gene, CDR1 is SGHDN and CDR2 is FVKESK. CDR3 in DNA: TGTGCCAGCAGCCAAGACTCGAGGGTTCGCACAGATACGCAGTATTTT. Translating it yields CASSQDSRVRTDTQYF.

CDR3 sequence: CASSLGGPRKQFF. The CDR3 nucleotides read TGTGCCAGCAGCTTAGGCGGTCCTAGGAAGCAGTTCTTC. The chain joins TRBV11-2 to TRBJ2-1; no reliable D call. V gave up 1 base and J gave up 11 bases, with 12 bases separating them. Germline-derived CDR1 and CDR2 are SGHAT and FQNNGV. The CDR3 is made up of 13 amino acids. The complete variable domain, with remaining parts taken from reference TRBV11-2 and TRBJ2-1, reads EAGVAQSPRYKIIEKRQSVAFWCNPISGHATLYWYQQILGQGPKLLIQFQNNGVVDDSQLPKDRFSAERLKGVDSTLKIQPAKLEDSAVYLCASSLGGPRKQFFGPGTRLTVL.

The chain has TRBV3-1 (or the pseudogene TRBV3-2) and TRBJ2-3; the match to TRBD1 covers 8 bases. CDR1 is LGHDT and CDR2 is YNNKEL in the germline V gene (reference sequence). The J segment lost 3 bases and the V segment lost 4 bases, leaving 6 bases of the junction unmatched. The CDR3 consists of 15 residues. This CDR3 reads CASSLRTGRTDTQYF. CDR3 DNA sequence: TGTGCCAGCAGCCTTAGGACAGGGCGGACAGATACGCAGTATTTT.